These 27 T cell receptor beta chains originate from one sample sequenced in a study of CD8 T cells in ankylosing spondylitis. TCRdb fed the 5' RACE reads into MiXCR, producing one record per CDR3 protein. The data contain more than 150,000 distinct CDR3 sequences, 11% of them singletons. Sequencing was performed on blood, either unsorted or a sorted T cell fraction (not recorded which). The source is a male donor with ankylosing spondylitis or in good health (not recorded which).

The chain links TRBV20-1 to TRBJ1-4; no reliable D call. Per the germline V gene, CDR1 is DFQATT and CDR2 is SNEGSKA (reference sequence). This CDR3 has 14 residues. CDR3 nucleotides: TGCAGCGTCAGCGTGCGACGAACTAATGAAAAACTGTTTTTT. Protein product: CSVSVRRTNEKLFF.

This clonotype has a count of ten or more. This chain connects TRBV6-2 or TRBV6-3 to TRBJ2-3, with D possibly TRBD1 on 5 matching bases. CDR3 length: 14 residues. CDR1 and CDR2 (germline): MNHEY, SVGEGT. The V end was cut by 4 bases, the J end by 6 bases, with 14 bases between. This CDR3 reads CASSLGVAGDTQYF. The CDR3, as DNA: TGTGCCAGCAGTTTAGGGGTAGCAGGCGATACGCAGTATTTT.

As to this clonotype: This may arise from a read error, as a much more abundant clone is one base away. The genes are TRBV12-3 or TRBV12-4 and TRBJ1-1; TRBD1 might be the D (6 bases). The CDR3 spans 15 residues. V was pared by 4 bases and J by 7 bases, with 19 bases between. The CDR3 sequence: CASSYQAGVGNEAFF. The CDR3 DNA is TGTGCCAGCAGTTATCAAGCAGGGGTTGGCAATGAAGCTTTCTTT.

This clonotype was counted at least ten times. The chain recombines TRBV5-1 with TRBJ1-1; D call uncertain. V lost 4 bases, J lost 0 bases, and 16 bases lay in between. The CDR3 totals 16 residues. Germline loops: CDR1 SGHRS, CDR2 YFSETQ. The CDR3 reads CASSPRLRTVNTEAFF. In nucleotides, the CDR3 is TGCGCCAGCAGCCCGCGGCTTCGGACGGTGAACACTGAAGCTTTCTTT.

This clonotype came up a few times. The CDR3: CASSQVGQFGSTDTQYF. DNA for the CDR3: TGCGCCAGCAGCCAAGTTGGACAATTTGGGAGCACAGATACGCAGTATTTT. The genes are TRBV4-3 and TRBJ2-3; D might be TRBD1 (5 bases). The CDR3 has 17 amino acids. Germline V lookup: CDR1 LGHNA, CDR2 YSLEER. Trimming took off 1 base at V and 0 bases at J, with 14 bases between the two ends.

V gene TRBV29-1 combines with J gene TRBJ2-5; a possible D gene is TRBD1 (6 bases). Germline V gene data show CDR1 as SQVTM and CDR2 as ANQGSEA. The CDR3 is made up of 12 amino acids. V was clipped by 3 bases and J by 4 bases, with 9 bases between them. CDR3 loop: CSVDWGRETQYF. CDR3 bases: TGCAGCGTTGACTGGGGGCGAGAGACCCAGTACTTC.

Many counts were recorded for this clonotype. This chain links TRBV6-5 with TRBJ2-4; D gene unclear. V lost 2 bases, J lost 13 bases, and 15 bases lay in between. There are 13 residues in the CDR3. The germline V gene has CDR1 MNHEY and CDR2 SVGAGI. CDR3 nucleotides: TGTGCCAGCAGTTACGAGCCATGGGCAGGACAGTACTTC. It specifies CASSYEPWAGQYF.

This clonotype was detected only a few times. The chain employs TRBV21-1 and TRBJ1-1; TRBD1, the table's D call, lacks a check against the DNA. TRBV21-1 is a pseudogene. The CDR3 is 15 amino acids. CDR3 DNA sequence: TGTGCCAGCAGCAAAGTTACAGGGGGTTGCACTGAAGCTTTCTTT. This encodes CASSKVTGGCTEAFF.

The chain links TRBV12-5 to TRBJ1-1; 7 nucleotides agree with TRBD1. The ends lost 0 bases at V and 1 base at J; junction bases unmatched: 8. Germline V gives CDR1 LGHNT, CDR2 FRNRAP. The CDR3 is 17 amino acids. Here the CDR3 reads CASGLVLGGGSNTEAFF. DNA of the CDR3: TGTGCTAGTGGTTTGGTACTTGGAGGGGGCTCGAACACTGAAGCTTTCTTT.

This clonotype was recorded many times. This chain links TRBV12-3 or TRBV12-4 with TRBJ2-7; 7 bases align to TRBD2. This CDR3 contains 13 residues. V lost 6 bases to trimming and J lost 6 bases; unmatched junction nucleotides: 8. The DNA of the CDR3 is TGTGCCAGCAGCTCCTGGGAGGGCGGCGAGCAGTACTTC. Amino acid sequence: CASSSWEGGEQYF.

There are many counts of this clonotype. The chain joins TRBV6-2 or TRBV6-3 to TRBJ2-1; D is undetermined. Germline lookup yields CDR1 MNHEY and CDR2 SVGEGT. The CDR3 sequence is 14 residues long. V lost 6 bases, J lost 9 bases, and 18 bases lay in between. CDR3 in DNA: TGTGCCAGCAGCCTTCACGAAGGCGTCCCTGAGCAGTTCTTC. It yields the protein CASSLHEGVPEQFF.

The gene calls are TRBV7-2 and TRBJ2-7; the D is unclear. V lost 5 bases, J lost 3 bases, and 8 bases lay in between. The CDR3 contains 12 residues. Germline CDR1 and CDR2: SGHTA and FQGNSA. The CDR3 nucleotides are TGTGCCAGCAGCCCGGACGTCTACGAGCAGTACTTC. Protein product: CASSPDVYEQYF.

This chain connects TRBV6-1 to TRBJ1-1, with D unresolved. The V and J ends lost 6 bases and 2 bases respectively, with 13 bases between them. Germline values: CDR1 MNHNS, CDR2 SASEGT. The CDR3 consists of 14 residues. The CDR3 DNA reads TGTGCCAGCAGCGAGGACGACACTAACACTGAAGCTTTCTTT. Translation gives CASSEDDTNTEAFF.

This clonotype was observed many times. The chain joins TRBV7-6 to TRBJ1-5; weak D call: TRBD1 (5 bases). CDR1 is SGHVS and CDR2 is FNYEAQ in the germline V gene. The CDR3 sequence is 13 residues long. V was pared by 1 base and J by 6 bases, with 7 bases between. DNA for the CDR3: TGTGCCAGCAGCTTAGGTGGGGCTCAGCCCCAGCATTTT. Amino acids: CASSLGGAQPQHF.

This chain connects TRBV20-1 to TRBJ1-5, with 12 bases that match TRBD1. CDR1 is DFQATT, CDR2 SNEGSKA, per germline (reference sequence). The CDR3 consists of 20 residues. After removal of 1 base from V and 0 bases from J, the junction contained 13 bases not matched to a gene. Here the CDR3 reads CSARAALGTGGSYSNQPQHF. The DNA of the CDR3 is TGCAGTGCTAGAGCGGCTCTGGGGACAGGGGGCTCCTATAGCAATCAGCCCCAGCATTTT.

This clonotype was observed at least ten times. V and J are TRBV28 and TRBJ2-4, with TRBD1 identical over 7 bases. This CDR3 contains 13 residues. Per the germline V gene, CDR1 is MDHEN and CDR2 is SYDVKM. Losses at the gene ends were 5 bases for V and 11 bases for J; bases not matched to a gene: 9. CDR3 amino acids: CASSVSGDSLQYF. CDR3 DNA: TGTGCCAGCAGTGTTTCCGGGGACAGCCTTCAGTACTTC.

This clonotype was recorded many times. This chain's CDR3 is CASSVGGTGRDEQFF. CDR3 nucleotide sequence: TGTGCCAGCAGCGTAGGTGGGACAGGGAGGGATGAGCAGTTCTTC. This chain joins TRBV9 and TRBJ2-1; TRBD1 agrees at 9 bases. With 0 bases clipped from V and 8 bases from J, the junction kept 6 bases outside the gene matches. This CDR3 has 15 residues. Germline CDR1 SGDLS, CDR2 YYNGEE.

This clonotype was seen ten or more times. CDR3 bases: TGTGCCATCAGTCCCGGGCGCCAAACCTACGAGCAGTACTTC. It specifies CAISPGRQTYEQYF. V usage is TRBV10-3 and J usage is TRBJ2-7; D not certain. The CDR3 consists of 14 residues. CDR1 is ENHRY, CDR2 SYGVKD, per germline. V shed 5 bases and J shed 2 bases, with 13 bases lying between them.

This clonotype was found a few times. V usage is TRBV10-3 and J usage is TRBJ1-5; 9 bases map to TRBD1. There are 15 residues in the CDR3. Germline-derived CDR1 and CDR2 are ENHRY and SYGVKD. The V gene end was trimmed by 10 bases and the J gene end by 4 bases; junction bases not matched to a gene: 11. The CDR3 loop is CARYPGQGANQPQHF. The CDR3 coding sequence is TGTGCCAGATATCCGGGACAGGGCGCTAATCAGCCCCAGCATTTT.

This clonotype showed up just a few times. The chain recombines TRBV6-2 or TRBV6-3 with TRBJ2-1; 10 bases are a match to TRBD1. V was clipped by 6 bases and J by 6 bases; unmatched bases: 8. Germline V gene data show CDR1 as MNHEY and CDR2 as SVGEGT. This CDR3 is 15 amino acids long. CDR3 residues: CASSPDRGYPNEQFF. The CDR3 nucleotides read TGTGCCAGCAGCCCGGACAGGGGGTATCCCAATGAGCAGTTCTTC.

This clonotype was seen at least ten times. The genes are TRBV27 and TRBJ2-2, with 7 bases matching TRBD1. The CDR3 contains 15 residues. Germline loops: CDR1 MNHEY, CDR2 SMNVEV (reference sequence). Trimming cost V 5 bases and J 0 bases; bases outside gene matches: 3. The CDR3 region has the DNA TGTGCCAGCAGTAAGACAGGGCCGAACACCGGGGAGCTGTTTTTT. Its translation is CASSKTGPNTGELFF.

This clonotype appeared many times. The chain carries TRBV9 and TRBJ2-1; 8 bases align to TRBD2. Trimming at V came to 7 bases and at J to 5 bases, leaving 5 bases not matched to a gene. Germline lookup yields CDR1 SGDLS and CDR2 YYNGEE. This CDR3 has 13 amino acids. The CDR3 region has the DNA TGTGCCAGCGGGACTAGTTCCCACAATGAGCAGTTCTTC. This gives the protein CASGTSSHNEQFF.

The sample holds a few counts of this clonotype. V gene TRBV11-2 combines with J gene TRBJ2-1; no reliable D call. Germline CDR1 SGHAT, CDR2 FQNNGV. CDR3 length: 15 amino acids. Trimming took off 1 base at V and 7 bases at J, with 14 bases between the two ends. CDR3 sequence reads: CASSLVQKVGNEQFF. The CDR3 DNA follows: TGTGCCAGCAGCTTAGTCCAGAAAGTGGGAAATGAGCAGTTCTTC.

This clonotype has ten or more counts. The chain links TRBV5-6 to TRBJ1-1, with D uncertain. The V end was cut by 6 bases, the J end by 3 bases, with 6 bases between. The CDR3 extends over 11 amino acids. Germline assignment: CDR1 SGHDT and CDR2 YYEEEE. The CDR3 bases are TGTGCCAGCACAAAACACACTGAAGCTTTCTTT. Translated, it gives CASTKHTEAFF.

This clonotype came up many times. Written as DNA, the CDR3 is TGTGCCACCAGCTGGGGCGCAGATCTTTACGAGCAGTACTTC. It encodes CATSWGADLYEQYF. The chain employs TRBV15 and TRBJ2-7; D is possibly TRBD1 (5 bases). With 5 bases removed from V and 4 bases from J, the gap between germline ends came to 15 bases. Germline CDR1 and CDR2: LNHNV and YYDKDF (reference sequence). This CDR3 has 14 residues.

The chain carries TRBV5-1 and TRBJ1-1; D perhaps matches TRBD1 (6 bases). Per germline, CDR1 SGHRS and CDR2 YFSETQ. The CDR3 is made up of 13 amino acids. The germline V and J ends were trimmed by 5 bases and 1 base, with 9 bases remaining between them. The CDR3 nucleotides read TGCGCCAGCAGAGGACAGCAGAACACTGAAGCTTTCTTT. Amino acids: CASRGQQNTEAFF. The full variable domain, with the rest looked up from reference TRBV5-1 and TRBJ1-1, is KAGVTQTPRYLIKTRGQQVTLSCSPISGHRSVSWYQQTPGQGLQFLFEYFSETQRNKGNFPGRFSGRQFSNSRSEMNVSTLELGDSALYLCASRGQQNTEAFFGQGTRLTVV.

The table lists this clonotype with many counts. This rearrangement joins TRBV6-5 to TRBJ2-1, with TRBD2 identical over 8 bases. Germline loops: CDR1 MNHEY, CDR2 SVGAGI. J gave up 5 bases and V 4 bases, and 7 bases lay outside the gene matches. The CDR3 sequence is 15 residues long. The CDR3 nucleotides read TGTGCCAGCAGTTCACTAGCGGCAATAAACAATGAGCAGTTCTTC. Translated: CASSSLAAINNEQFF.